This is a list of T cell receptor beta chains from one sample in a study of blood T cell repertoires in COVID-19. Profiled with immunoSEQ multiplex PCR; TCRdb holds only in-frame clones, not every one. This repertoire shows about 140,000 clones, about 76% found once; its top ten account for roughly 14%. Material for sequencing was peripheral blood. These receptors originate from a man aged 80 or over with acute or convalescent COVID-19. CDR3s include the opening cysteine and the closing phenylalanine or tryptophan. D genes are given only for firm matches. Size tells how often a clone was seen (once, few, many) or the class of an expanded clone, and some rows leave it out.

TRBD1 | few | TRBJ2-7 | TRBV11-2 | CASSFDRGDFYEQYF | TGTGCCAGCAGCTTCGACAGGGGAGACTTCTACGAGCAGTACTTC
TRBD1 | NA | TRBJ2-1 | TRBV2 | CATRDRDNEQFF | TGTGCCACCAGGGACAGAGACAATGAGCAGTTCTTC
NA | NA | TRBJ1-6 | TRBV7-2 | CASSPSGGGSPLHF | TGTGCCAGCAGCCCCTCGGGGGGAGGTTCACCCCTCCACTTT
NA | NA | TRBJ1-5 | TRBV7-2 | CASSQTGSNQPQHF | TGTGCCAGCAGCCAAACGGGTAGCAATCAGCCCCAGCATTTT
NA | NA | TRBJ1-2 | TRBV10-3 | CAIRASGTPLAGYTF | TGTGCCATCAGGGCCTCGGGGACACCTCTAGCAGGCTACACCTTC
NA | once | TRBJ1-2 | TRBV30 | CAWSVDRRTYGYTF | TGTGCCTGGAGTGTTGACAGGAGAACCTATGGCTACACCTTC
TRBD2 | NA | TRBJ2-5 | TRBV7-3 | CASSLTGLAGQETQYF | TGTGCCAGCAGCTTAACTGGACTAGCGGGACAAGAGACCCAGTACTTC
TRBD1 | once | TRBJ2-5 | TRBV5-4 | CASSFRDSLQETQYF | TGTGCCAGCAGTTTCCGGGACAGCCTCCAAGAGACCCAGTACTTC
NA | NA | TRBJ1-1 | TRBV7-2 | CASSLFRLNTEAFF | TGTGCCAGCAGCTTATTCAGATTGAACACTGAAGCTTTCTTT
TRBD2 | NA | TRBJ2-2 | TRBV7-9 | CASRPRGRDTGELFF | TGTGCCAGCAGGCCACGGGGGAGGGACACCGGGGAGCTGTTTTTT
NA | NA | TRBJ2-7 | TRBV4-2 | CASSQDGRDRYF | TGTGCCAGCAGCCAAGATGGGCGGGACAGGTACTTC
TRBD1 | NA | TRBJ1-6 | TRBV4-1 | CASSSRQGENSPLHF | TGCGCCAGCAGCTCAAGACAGGGGGAGAATTCACCCCTCCACTTT
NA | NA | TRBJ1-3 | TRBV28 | CASSSQGKGSGNTIYF | TGTGCCAGCAGTTCCCAGGGGAAAGGCTCTGGAAACACCATATATTTT
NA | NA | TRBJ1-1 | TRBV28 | CASSLPRGAEAFF | TGTGCCAGCAGTTTACCCCGGGGAGCTGAAGCTTTCTTT
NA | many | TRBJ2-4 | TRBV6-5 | CASKVQASGGNIQYF | TGTGCCAGCAAAGTACAGGCCTCCGGAGGGAACATTCAGTACTTC
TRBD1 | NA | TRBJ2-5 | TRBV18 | CASSPQQQGGETQYF | TGTGCCAGCTCACCACAACAACAGGGGGGAGAGACCCAGTACTTC
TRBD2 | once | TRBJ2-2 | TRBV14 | CASSPGLARAGELFF | TGTGCCAGCAGCCCGGGACTAGCAAGGGCCGGGGAGCTGTTTTTT
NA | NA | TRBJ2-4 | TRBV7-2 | CASSLGLRQANIQYF | TGTGCCAGCAGCTTAGGGCTCAGACAGGCGAACATTCAGTACTTC
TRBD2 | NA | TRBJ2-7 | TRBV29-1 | CSVDAGGLHEQYF | TGCAGCGTTGACGCGGGAGGACTCCACGAGCAGTACTTC
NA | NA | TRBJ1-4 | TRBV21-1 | CASSKGIRQATNEKLFF | TGTGCCAGCAGCAAAGGGATCCGACAAGCAACTAATGAAAAACTGTTTTTT
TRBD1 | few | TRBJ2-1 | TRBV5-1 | CASRITGDSYNEQFF | TGCGCCAGCAGAATCACAGGGGATTCTTACAATGAGCAGTTCTTC
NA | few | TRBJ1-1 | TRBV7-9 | CASSLLQGWSEAFF | TGTGCCAGCAGCTTATTGCAGGGTTGGAGCGAAGCTTTCTTT
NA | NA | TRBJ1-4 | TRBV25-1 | CASSEYRGGVASNEKLFF | TGTGCCAGCAGTGAATATAGGGGAGGAGTGGCCTCGAATGAAAAACTGTTTTTT
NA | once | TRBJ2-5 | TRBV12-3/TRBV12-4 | CASSLLTSETQYF | TGTGCCAGCAGTTTATTGACATCCGAGACCCAGTACTTC
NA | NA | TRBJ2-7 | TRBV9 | CASSVDLGNSYEQYF | TGTGCCAGCAGCGTAGATCTAGGCAACTCCTACGAGCAGTACTTC
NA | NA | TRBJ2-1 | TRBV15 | CATSREGVGAEQFF | TGTGCCACCAGCAGAGAGGGGGTGGGGGCCGAGCAGTTCTTC
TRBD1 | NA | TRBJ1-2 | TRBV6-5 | CASRLTGGQYGYTF | TGTGCCAGCAGATTAACAGGGGGCCAATATGGCTACACCTTC
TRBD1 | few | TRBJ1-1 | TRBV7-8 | CASSLDPRQGAEAFF | TGTGCCAGCAGCTTAGATCCCCGACAGGGCGCTGAAGCTTTCTTT
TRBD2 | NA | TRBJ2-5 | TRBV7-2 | CASSLVQGGETQYF | TGTGCCAGCAGCTTAGTTCAGGGAGGGGAGACCCAGTACTTC
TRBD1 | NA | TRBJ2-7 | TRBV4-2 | CASSQVSQGAYEQYF | TGTGCCAGCAGCCAAGTTTCCCAGGGGGCCTACGAGCAGTACTTC
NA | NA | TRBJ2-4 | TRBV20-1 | CSGAAKNIQYF | TGCAGTGGAGCAGCCAAAAACATTCAGTACTTC
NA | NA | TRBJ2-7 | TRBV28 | CASSSSRTGAPEQYF | TGTGCCAGCAGTTCGTCTCGGACGGGAGCGCCCGAGCAGTACTTC
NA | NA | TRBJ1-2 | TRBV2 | CASSEGPRDYGYTF | TGTGCCAGCAGTGAAGGACCTAGAGACTATGGCTACACCTTC
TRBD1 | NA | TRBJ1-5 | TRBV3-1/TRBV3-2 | CASSPGTGGNQPQHF | TGTGCCAGCAGCCCAGGAACAGGGGGCAATCAGCCCCAGCATTTT
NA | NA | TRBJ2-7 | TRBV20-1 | CSARDRDEQYF | TGCAGTGCTAGAGATCGTGACGAGCAGTACTTC
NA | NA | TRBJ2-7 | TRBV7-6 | CASSLEGGSVEQYF | TGTGCCAGCAGCTTGGAAGGTGGAAGCGTTGAGCAGTACTTC
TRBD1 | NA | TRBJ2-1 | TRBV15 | CATSRETGGSYNEQFF | TGTGCCACCAGCAGAGAAACAGGGGGGTCCTACAATGAGCAGTTCTTC
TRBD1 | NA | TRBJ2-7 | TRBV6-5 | CASSTLPGQAYEQYF | TGTGCCAGCAGTACCCTACCGGGACAGGCCTACGAGCAGTACTTC
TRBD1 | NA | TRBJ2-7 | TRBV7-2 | CASSLTGSSYEQYF | TGTGCCAGCAGCTTGACAGGGAGCTCCTACGAGCAGTACTTC
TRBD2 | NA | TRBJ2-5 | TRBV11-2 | CASSSARLAGQETQYF | TGTGCCAGCAGCTCCGCTCGACTAGCGGGGCAAGAGACCCAGTACTTC
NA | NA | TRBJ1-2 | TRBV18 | CASSLGRDYGYTF | TGTGCCAGCTCCCTCGGGAGAGACTATGGCTACACCTTC
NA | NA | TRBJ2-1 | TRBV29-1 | CSVSRGDEQFF | TGCAGCGTTTCCCGGGGAGATGAGCAGTTCTTC
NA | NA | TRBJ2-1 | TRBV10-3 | CAISEVQDNEQFF | TGTGCCATCAGTGAGGTCCAGGACAATGAGCAGTTCTTC
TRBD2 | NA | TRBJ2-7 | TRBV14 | CASSQHGAGVFGEQYF | TGTGCCAGCAGCCAACACGGAGCGGGGGTGTTTGGGGAGCAGTACTTC
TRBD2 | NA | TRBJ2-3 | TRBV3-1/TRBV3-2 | CASSRVVGGGPDTQYF | TGTGCCAGCAGCCGGGTGGTCGGGGGGGGCCCAGATACGCAGTATTTT
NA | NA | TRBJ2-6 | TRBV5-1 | CASSLGGRASGANVLTF | TGCGCCAGCAGCTTAGGTGGGCGTGCATCTGGGGCCAACGTCCTGACTTTC
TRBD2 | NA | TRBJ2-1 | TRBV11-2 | CASSHPIAGGTYNEQFF | TGTGCCAGCAGCCATCCGATAGCGGGGGGGACCTACAATGAGCAGTTCTTC
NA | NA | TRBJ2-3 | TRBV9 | CASSVIAATDTQYF | TGTGCCAGCAGCGTAATAGCGGCCACAGATACGCAGTATTTT